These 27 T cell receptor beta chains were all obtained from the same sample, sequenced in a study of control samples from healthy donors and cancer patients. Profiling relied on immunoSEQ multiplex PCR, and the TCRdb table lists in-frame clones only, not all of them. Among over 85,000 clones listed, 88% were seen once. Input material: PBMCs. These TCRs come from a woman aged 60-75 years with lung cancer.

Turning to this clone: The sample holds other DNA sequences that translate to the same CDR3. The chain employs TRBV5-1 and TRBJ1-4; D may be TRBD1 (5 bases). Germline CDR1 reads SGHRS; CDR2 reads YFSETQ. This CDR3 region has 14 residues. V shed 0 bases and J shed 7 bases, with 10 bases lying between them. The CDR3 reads CASSLGQGGEKLFF. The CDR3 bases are TGCGCCAGCAGCTTGGGTCAGGGTGGTGAAAAACTGTTTTTT.

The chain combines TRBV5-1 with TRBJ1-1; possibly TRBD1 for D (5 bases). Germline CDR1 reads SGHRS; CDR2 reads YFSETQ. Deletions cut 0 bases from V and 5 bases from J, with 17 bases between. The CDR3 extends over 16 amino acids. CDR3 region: CASSLEGQGAKTEAFF. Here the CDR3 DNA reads TGCGCCAGCAGCTTGGAAGGGCAGGGAGCAAAGACTGAAGCTTTCTTT.

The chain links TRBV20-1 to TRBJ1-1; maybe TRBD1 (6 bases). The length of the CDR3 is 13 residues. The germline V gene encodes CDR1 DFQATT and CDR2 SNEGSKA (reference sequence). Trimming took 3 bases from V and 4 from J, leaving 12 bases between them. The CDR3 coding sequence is TGCAGTGCTAGTAGGGGGTCGGCCACTGAAGCTTTCTTT. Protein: CSASRGSATEAFF.

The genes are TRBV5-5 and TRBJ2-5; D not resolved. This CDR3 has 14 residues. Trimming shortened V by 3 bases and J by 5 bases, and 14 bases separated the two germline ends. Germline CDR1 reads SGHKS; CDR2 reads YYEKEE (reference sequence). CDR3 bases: TGTGCCAGCAGCTCCCGGGCCCTCGGGGAGACCCAGTACTTC. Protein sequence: CASSSRALGETQYF.

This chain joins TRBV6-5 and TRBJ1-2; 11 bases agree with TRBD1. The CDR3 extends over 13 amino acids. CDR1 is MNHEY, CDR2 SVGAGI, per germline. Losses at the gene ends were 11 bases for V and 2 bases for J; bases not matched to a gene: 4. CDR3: CAFRTGGNYGYTF. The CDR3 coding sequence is TGTGCCTTTCGGACAGGGGGCAACTATGGCTACACCTTC.

The DNA of the CDR3 is TGCGCCAGCAGCTTACCTCAGGGGGCAATCTACGAGCAGTACTTC. It yields the protein CASSLPQGAIYEQYF. V usage is TRBV5-1 and J usage is TRBJ2-7; 8 bases are shared with TRBD1. The CDR3 is 15 amino acids. V was clipped by 2 bases and J by 3 bases; unmatched bases: 7. Germline V CDR1 and CDR2: SGHRS, YFSETQ.

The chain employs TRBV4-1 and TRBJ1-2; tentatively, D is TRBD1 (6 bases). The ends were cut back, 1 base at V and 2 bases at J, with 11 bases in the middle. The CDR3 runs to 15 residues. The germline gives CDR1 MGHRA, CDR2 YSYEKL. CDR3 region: CASSQGTGTNYGYTF. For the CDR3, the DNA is TGCGCCAGCAGCCAAGGTACAGGGACGAACTATGGCTACACCTTC.

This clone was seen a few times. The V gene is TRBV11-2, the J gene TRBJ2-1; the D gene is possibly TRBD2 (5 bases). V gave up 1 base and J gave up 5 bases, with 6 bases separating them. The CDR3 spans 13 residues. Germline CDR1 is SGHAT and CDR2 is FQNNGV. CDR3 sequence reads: CASSLGLNNEQFF. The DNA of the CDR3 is TGTGCCAGCAGCTTAGGACTAAACAATGAGCAGTTCTTC. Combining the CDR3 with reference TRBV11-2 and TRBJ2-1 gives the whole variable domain EAGVAQSPRYKIIEKRQSVAFWCNPISGHATLYWYQQILGQGPKLLIQFQNNGVVDDSQLPKDRFSAERLKGVDSTLKIQPAKLEDSAVYLCASSLGLNNEQFFGPGTRLTVL.

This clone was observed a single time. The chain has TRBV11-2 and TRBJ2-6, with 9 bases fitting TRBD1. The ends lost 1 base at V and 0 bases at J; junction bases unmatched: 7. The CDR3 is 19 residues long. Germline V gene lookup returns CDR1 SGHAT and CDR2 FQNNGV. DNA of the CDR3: TGTGCCAGCAGCTTAGTAGGGACAGGGAGAGGCTCTGGGGCCAACGTCCTGACTTTC. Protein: CASSLVGTGRGSGANVLTF.

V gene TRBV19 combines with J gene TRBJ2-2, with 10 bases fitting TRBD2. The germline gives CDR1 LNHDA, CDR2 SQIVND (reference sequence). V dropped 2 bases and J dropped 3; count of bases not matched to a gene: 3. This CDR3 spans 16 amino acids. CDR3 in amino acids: CASSITSGTDTGELFF. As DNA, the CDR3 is TGTGCCAGTAGTATAACTAGCGGGACTGACACCGGGGAGCTGTTTTTT.

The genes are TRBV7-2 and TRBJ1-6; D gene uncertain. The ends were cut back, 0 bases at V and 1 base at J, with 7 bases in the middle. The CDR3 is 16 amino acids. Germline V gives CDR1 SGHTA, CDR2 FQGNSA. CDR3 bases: TGTGCCAGCAGCTTAGCTGCAGGTTCCTATAATTCACCCCTCCACTTT. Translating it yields CASSLAAGSYNSPLHF. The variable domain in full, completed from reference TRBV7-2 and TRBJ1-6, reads GAGVSQSPSNKVTEKGKDVELRCDPISGHTALYWYRQSLGQGLEFLIYFQGNSAPDKSGLPSDRFSAERTGGSVSTLTIQRTQQEDSAVYLCASSLAAGSYNSPLHFGNGTRLTVT.

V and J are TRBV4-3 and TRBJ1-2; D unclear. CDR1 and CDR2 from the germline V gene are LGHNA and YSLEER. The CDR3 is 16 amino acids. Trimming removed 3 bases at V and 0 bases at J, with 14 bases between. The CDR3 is CASSQTLGGANYGYTF. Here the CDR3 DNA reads TGCGCCAGCAGCCAGACGTTAGGCGGGGCTAACTATGGCTACACCTTC.

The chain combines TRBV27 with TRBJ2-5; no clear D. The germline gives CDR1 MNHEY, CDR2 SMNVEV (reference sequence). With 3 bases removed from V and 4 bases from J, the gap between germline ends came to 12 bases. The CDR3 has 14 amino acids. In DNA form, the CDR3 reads TGTGCCAGCAGTTTGTTCACCAACACAGAGACCCAGTACTTC. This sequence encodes CASSLFTNTETQYF.

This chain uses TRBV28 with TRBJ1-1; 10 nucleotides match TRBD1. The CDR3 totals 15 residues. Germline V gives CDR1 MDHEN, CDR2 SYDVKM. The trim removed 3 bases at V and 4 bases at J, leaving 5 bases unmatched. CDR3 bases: TGTGCCAGCAGTTTCGGGACAGGGGAAATCACTGAAGCTTTCTTT. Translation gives CASSFGTGEITEAFF.

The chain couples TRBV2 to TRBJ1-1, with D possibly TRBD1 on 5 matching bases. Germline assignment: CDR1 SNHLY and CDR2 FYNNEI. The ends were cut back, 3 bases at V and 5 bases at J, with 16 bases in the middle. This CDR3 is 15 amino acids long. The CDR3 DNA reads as TGTGCCAGCAGTGAGGGGACTGACGCGGGGACTGAAGCTTTCTTT. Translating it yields CASSEGTDAGTEAFF.

DNA for the CDR3: TGTGCCAGCAGATTGATGGCTCTGGAGGGTGAAAAACTGTTTTTT. Translating it yields CASRLMALEGEKLFF. V and J are TRBV6-5 and TRBJ1-4; no clear D. With 6 bases removed from V and 7 bases from J, the gap between germline ends came to 18 bases. The CDR3 length is 15 residues. The germline V gene has CDR1 MNHEY and CDR2 SVGAGI.

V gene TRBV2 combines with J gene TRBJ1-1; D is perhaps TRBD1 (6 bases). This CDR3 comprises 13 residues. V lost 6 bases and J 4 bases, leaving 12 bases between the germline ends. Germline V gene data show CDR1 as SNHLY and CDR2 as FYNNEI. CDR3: CASSRGGGTEAFF. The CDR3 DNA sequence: TGTGCCAGCAGCAGGGGAGGAGGCACTGAAGCTTTCTTT.

The CDR3 DNA follows: TGTGCCAGCAGAGGCACGCGTCGGACCGGGGAGCTGTTTTTT. Protein: CASRGTRRTGELFF. This rearrangement joins TRBV6-5 to TRBJ2-2; D ambiguous. The CDR3 length is 14 residues. V lost 6 bases, J lost 5 bases, and 13 bases lay in between. Germline CDR1 reads MNHEY; CDR2 reads SVGAGI.

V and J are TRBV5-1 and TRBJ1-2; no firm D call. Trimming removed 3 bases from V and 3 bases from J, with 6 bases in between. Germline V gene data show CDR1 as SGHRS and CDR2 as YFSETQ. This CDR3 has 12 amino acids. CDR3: CASSSPDYGYTF. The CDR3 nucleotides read TGCGCCAGCAGCTCCCCGGACTATGGCTACACCTTC.

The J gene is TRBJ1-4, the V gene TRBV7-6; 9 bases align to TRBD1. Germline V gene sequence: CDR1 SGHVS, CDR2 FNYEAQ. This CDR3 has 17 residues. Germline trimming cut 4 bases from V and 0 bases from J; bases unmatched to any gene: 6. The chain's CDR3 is CASSSYRGRTTNEKLFF. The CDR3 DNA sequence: TGTGCCAGCAGCTCATACAGGGGGCGAACAACTAATGAAAAACTGTTTTTT.

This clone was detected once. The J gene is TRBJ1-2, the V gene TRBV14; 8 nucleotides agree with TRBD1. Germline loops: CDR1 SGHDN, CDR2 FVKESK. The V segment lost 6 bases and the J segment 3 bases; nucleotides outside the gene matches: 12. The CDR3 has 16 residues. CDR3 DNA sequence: TGTGCCAGCAGTCACGACAGGGGACCTTATGACTATGGCTACACCTTC. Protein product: CASSHDRGPYDYGYTF.

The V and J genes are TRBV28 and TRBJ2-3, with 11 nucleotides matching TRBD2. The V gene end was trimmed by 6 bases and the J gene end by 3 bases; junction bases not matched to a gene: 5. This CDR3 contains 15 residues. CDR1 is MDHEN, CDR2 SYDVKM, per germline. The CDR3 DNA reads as TGTGCCAGCAGGTCGACTAGCGGGAATACAGATACGCAGTATTTT. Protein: CASRSTSGNTDTQYF.

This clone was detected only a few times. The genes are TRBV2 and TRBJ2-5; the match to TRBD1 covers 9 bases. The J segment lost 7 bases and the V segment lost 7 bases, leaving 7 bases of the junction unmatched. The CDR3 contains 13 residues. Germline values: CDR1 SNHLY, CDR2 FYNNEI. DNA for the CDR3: TGTGCCAGCACGGGACAGGGTTTTGGGACCCAGTACTTC. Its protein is CASTGQGFGTQYF.

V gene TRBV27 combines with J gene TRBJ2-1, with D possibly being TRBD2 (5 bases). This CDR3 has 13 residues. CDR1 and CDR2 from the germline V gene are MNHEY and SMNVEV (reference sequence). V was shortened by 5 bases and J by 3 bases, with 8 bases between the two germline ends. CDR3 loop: CASSPRDYNEQFF. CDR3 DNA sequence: TGTGCCAGCAGTCCCCGGGACTACAATGAGCAGTTCTTC.

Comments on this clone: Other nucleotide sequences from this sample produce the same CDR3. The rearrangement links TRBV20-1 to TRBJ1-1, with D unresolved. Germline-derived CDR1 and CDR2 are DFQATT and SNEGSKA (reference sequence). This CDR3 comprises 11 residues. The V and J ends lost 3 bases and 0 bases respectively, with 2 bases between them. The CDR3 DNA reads TGCAGTGCTAGGCTGAACACTGAAGCTTTCTTT. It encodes CSARLNTEAFF.

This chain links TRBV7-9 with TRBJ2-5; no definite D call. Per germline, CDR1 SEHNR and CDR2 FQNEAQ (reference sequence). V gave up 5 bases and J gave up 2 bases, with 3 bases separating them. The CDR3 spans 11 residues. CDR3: CASSPQETQYF. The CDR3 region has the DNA TGTGCCAGCAGCCCTCAAGAGACCCAGTACTTC.

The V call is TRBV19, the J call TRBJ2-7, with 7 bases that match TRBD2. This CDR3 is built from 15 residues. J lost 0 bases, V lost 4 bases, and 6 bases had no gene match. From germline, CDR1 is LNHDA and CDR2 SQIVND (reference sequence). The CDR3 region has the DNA TGTGCCAGTAGTACGACCGGGGGGAGCTCCTACGAGCAGTACTTC. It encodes CASSTTGGSSYEQYF.